This TCR beta chain emerged from a study of technical replicates of blood from a few donors. Unmatched junction bases numbered 9, after V lost 3 bases and J lost 0 bases. The germline gives CDR1 SGHRS, CDR2 YFSETQ. The CDR3 extends over 16 amino acids. The method was immunoSEQ multiplex PCR; TCRdb's version includes in-frame clones alone and lacks a portion of them. Found here are approximately 94,000 clones, about 96% of them singletons; the top ten hold 0.35% to 0.45%. Sequenced sample: T cells isolated from PBMCs. The clonotype comes from a human donor in good health. This chain links TRBV5-1 with TRBJ2-7; 7 bases agree with TRBD1. The CDR3 sequence is CASSWFRQGGSYEQYF. The CDR3 DNA is TGCGCCAGCAGCTGGTTCCGACAGGGCGGCTCCTACGAGCAGTACTTC.